The 30 T cell receptor beta chains listed next were all sequenced from one sample in a study of blood T cell repertoires in COVID-19. Produced via immunoSEQ multiplex PCR; TCRdb's table is partial and in-frame only. Among tens of thousands of clones listed, approximately 86% were seen once. The sample consisted of peripheral blood. These receptors all stem from a woman in her 70s with acute or convalescent COVID-19.

A few counts support this clone. The chain employs TRBV5-1 and TRBJ2-1, with 8 nucleotides matching TRBD2. Per the germline V gene, CDR1 is SGHRS and CDR2 is YFSETQ. This CDR3 has 16 amino acids. V was pared by 0 bases and J by 8 bases, with 10 bases of the junction left unmatched. CDR3 nucleotide sequence: TGCGCCAGCAGCTTGGCGGGCGGGAGGCCGGGAGATGAGCAGTTCTTC. The encoded protein is CASSLAGGRPGDEQFF.

The rearrangement links TRBV19 to TRBJ2-2; TRBD1 is a possible D gene (5 bases). The CDR3 totals 16 residues. Deletions cut 4 bases from V and 2 bases from J, with 14 bases between. Germline-derived CDR1 and CDR2 are LNHDA and SQIVND (reference sequence). CDR3 nucleotides: TGTGCCAGTAGTACCGACAGCACGGCCAACACCGGGGAGCTGTTTTTT. Protein sequence: CASSTDSTANTGELFF.

Concerning this clone: At the DNA level, this CDR3 is encoded by other sequences in the same sample as well. The chain carries TRBV11-2 and TRBJ2-1; 9 bases line up with TRBD1. Trimming removed 1 base from V and 1 base from J; junction bases left unmatched: 2. The CDR3 has 16 amino acids. Germline loops: CDR1 SGHAT, CDR2 FQNNGV. CDR3 DNA: TGTGCCAGCAGCTTAGCGGGACAGGGTTCCTACAATGAGCAGTTCTTC. Translating it yields CASSLAGQGSYNEQFF.

The CDR3 region has the DNA TGCGCCAGCAGCTTGGCCTTGTCGGATGGCTACACCTTC. Translated, it gives CASSLALSDGYTF. The chain has TRBV5-1 and TRBJ1-2, with D hard to call. V was shortened by 0 bases and J by 6 bases, with 9 bases between the two germline ends. CDR1 SGHRS and CDR2 YFSETQ come from the germline V gene. This CDR3 has 13 amino acids.

This chain connects TRBV28 to TRBJ1-1; 12 positions match TRBD1. V shed 5 bases, J shed 11 bases, and the junction held 6 bases outside the gene matches. The germline gives CDR1 MDHEN, CDR2 SYDVKM. CDR3 length equals 13 residues. CDR3 DNA sequence: TGTGCCAGCAGTATGGGACAGGGGGCCATGGCTTTCTTT. Protein sequence: CASSMGQGAMAFF.

The genes are TRBV6-5 and TRBJ1-1, with 9 positions matching TRBD1. Germline loops: CDR1 MNHEY, CDR2 SVGAGI. The CDR3 is 14 residues long. The junction had 3 bases not matched to a gene; V was cut back by 7 bases and J by 0 bases. The CDR3 reads CASKGQGLNTEAFF. The CDR3 nucleotides are TGTGCCAGCAAGGGACAGGGCCTGAACACTGAAGCTTTCTTT.

The rearrangement joins TRBV4-1 to TRBJ2-6; 16 bases agree with TRBD2. V gave up 2 bases and J gave up 2 bases; unmatched junction bases: 12. Germline V gene data show CDR1 as MGHRA and CDR2 as YSYEKL. There are 22 residues in the CDR3. The CDR3 sequence: CASSQPPGLAGGLGPGANVLTF. In DNA, the CDR3 is TGCGCCAGCAGCCAACCTCCGGGACTAGCGGGGGGGTTGGGACCTGGGGCCAACGTCCTGACTTTC.

This clone appeared once. V is TRBV2 and J is TRBJ1-4, with TRBD1 matching over 9 bases. Germline CDR1 is SNHLY and CDR2 is FYNNEI. V trimming: 6 bases; J trimming: 6 bases; junction bases outside the gene matches: 5. The CDR3 has 14 amino acids. CDR3: CASSTQGAYEKLFF. The CDR3 DNA reads as TGTGCCAGCAGCACACAGGGGGCGTATGAAAAACTGTTTTTT. Using reference TRBV2 and TRBJ1-4 for the parts outside the CDR3, the full variable domain is EPEVTQTPSHQVTQMGQEVILRCVPISNHLYFYWYRQILGQKVEFLVSFYNNEISEKSEIFDDQFSVERPDGSNFTLKIRSTKLEDSAMYFCASSTQGAYEKLFFGSGTQLSVL.

This clone has more than one count but fewer than ten. V gene TRBV28 combines with J gene TRBJ2-7, with D hard to call. V lost 6 bases and J lost 0, with 15 bases in between. Germline CDR1 is MDHEN and CDR2 is SYDVKM. There are 15 residues in the CDR3. This CDR3 is CASRPNRQFSYEQYF. The CDR3 coding sequence is TGTGCCAGCAGACCAAACAGACAATTCTCCTACGAGCAGTACTTC.

J is TRBJ2-3 and V is TRBV6-1; 7 bases are a match to TRBD2. The germline V gene has CDR1 MNHNS and CDR2 SASEGT. This CDR3 spans 17 amino acids. Trimming took 4 bases from V and 0 from J; bases not matched to a gene: 10. This chain's CDR3 is CASSASGPWTSTDTQYF. CDR3 nucleotide sequence: TGTGCCAGCAGTGCTAGCGGACCTTGGACTAGCACAGATACGCAGTATTTT.

The CDR3 DNA follows: TGTGCTAGTGGCCTCCGACTAGCGGGGGGCCGAAACACCGGGGAGCTGTTTTTT. Encoded protein: CASGLRLAGGRNTGELFF. This chain links TRBV12-5 with TRBJ2-2; 13 nucleotides match TRBD2. CDR1 and CDR2 (germline): LGHNT, FRNRAP. The junction had 9 bases not matched to a gene; V was cut back by 6 bases and J by 2 bases. CDR3 length equals 18 residues.

The chain links TRBV5-6 to TRBJ2-3; 9 bases line up with TRBD2. Germline CDR1 and CDR2: SGHDT and YYEEEE. V shed 2 bases, J shed 2 bases, and the junction held 3 bases outside the gene matches. The CDR3 spans 15 residues. The CDR3 here is CASSFGTSLTDTQYF. The CDR3 DNA sequence: TGTGCCAGCAGCTTTGGGACTAGCCTCACAGATACGCAGTATTTT.

This clone was detected a few times. The chain has TRBV3-1 (or the pseudogene TRBV3-2) and TRBJ1-2; D gene uncertain. This CDR3 has 12 residues. The germline V gene encodes CDR1 LGHDT and CDR2 YNNKEL (reference sequence). V was clipped by 5 bases and J by 8 bases, with 12 bases between them. CDR3 sequence reads: CASSMPTGGYTF. The DNA of the CDR3 is TGTGCCAGCAGCATGCCTACGGGGGGCTACACCTTC.

The CDR3 spells CASSPPEESYEQYF. The CDR3 bases are TGTGCCAGCTCACCACCCGAGGAATCCTACGAGCAGTACTTC. The chain joins TRBV18 to TRBJ2-7; D uncertain. Germline assignment: CDR1 KGHSH and CDR2 LQKENI. V was pared by 0 bases and J by 1 base, with 7 bases between. The CDR3 has 14 residues. The whole variable domain, remainder taken from reference TRBV18 and TRBJ2-7, is NAGVMQNPRHLVRRRGQEARLRCSPMKGHSHVYWYRQLPEEGLKFMVYLQKENIIDESGMPKERFSAEFPKEGPSILRIQQVVRGDSAAYFCASSPPEESYEQYFGPGTRLTVT.

This chain links TRBV24-1 with TRBJ2-3, with 10 nucleotides matching TRBD1. With 7 bases clipped from V and 4 bases from J, the junction kept 7 bases outside the gene matches. CDR1 and CDR2 from the germline V gene are KGHDR and SFDVKD. The CDR3 contains 15 residues. CDR3 residues: CATSRDRGGPDTQYF. The DNA for the CDR3 is TGTGCCACCAGCCGGGACAGGGGTGGCCCAGATACGCAGTATTTT.

The chain recombines TRBV5-4 with TRBJ1-4, with TRBD1 matching over 8 bases. Trimming cost V 4 bases and J 7 bases; bases outside gene matches: 9. From germline, CDR1 is SGHNT and CDR2 YYREEE (reference sequence). CDR3 length: 15 amino acids. Here the CDR3 DNA reads TGTGCCAGCAGCACCAGAAGTGACAGGGGTGAAAAACTGTTTTTT. Translation gives CASSTRSDRGEKLFF.

In this sample, this clone turned up a few times. The rearrangement uses TRBV4-2 and TRBJ2-7; 12 nucleotides agree with TRBD2. Trimming at V came to 4 bases and at J to 4 bases, leaving 8 bases not matched to a gene. This CDR3 has 16 amino acids. Germline-derived CDR1 and CDR2 are LGHNA and YNFKEQ. This CDR3 is CASSRRLAGAGYEQYF. The CDR3 nucleotides are TGTGCCAGCAGCCGGAGACTAGCGGGAGCTGGGTACGAGCAGTACTTC.

V is TRBV3-1 (or the pseudogene TRBV3-2) and J is TRBJ1-2; perhaps TRBD1 as D (6 bases). V lost 4 bases and J lost 4, with 16 bases in between. Germline loops: CDR1 LGHDT, CDR2 YNNKEL (reference sequence). This CDR3 spans 15 amino acids. The CDR3: CASSPGQPTRYGYTF. As DNA, the CDR3 is TGTGCCAGCAGCCCAGGACAGCCAACCCGCTATGGCTACACCTTC.

The rearrangement uses TRBV28 and TRBJ2-7; TRBD2 might be the D (5 bases). Deletions cut 8 bases from V and 2 bases from J, with 16 bases between. Per germline, CDR1 MDHEN and CDR2 SYDVKM. This CDR3 is 14 amino acids long. The CDR3 region has the DNA TGTGCCAGCCACCGGGGTCCTCCCCCCTACGAGCAGTACTTC. Translated: CASHRGPPPYEQYF.

This rearrangement joins TRBV11-2 to TRBJ2-3; no clear D gene. V lost 1 base, J lost 2 bases, and 4 bases lay in between. The germline gives CDR1 SGHAT, CDR2 FQNNGV. This CDR3 is 13 amino acids long. The DNA for the CDR3 is TGTGCCAGCAGCTTAGGTAACACAGATACGCAGTATTTT. Its protein is CASSLGNTDTQYF.

The rearrangement links TRBV10-3 to TRBJ1-1; TRBD1 matches 7 bases. CDR3 size: 14 residues. The V segment lost 5 bases and the J segment 3 bases; nucleotides outside the gene matches: 6. Germline CDR1 reads ENHRY; CDR2 reads SYGVKD. The CDR3 DNA reads as TGTGCCATCAGTACAGGGGTGGGGGACACTGAAGCTTTCTTT. It codes for CAISTGVGDTEAFF.

The V call is TRBV5-1, the J call TRBJ2-5, with a weak D call TRBD1 (5 bases). The CDR3 is 15 residues long. Trimming shortened V by 1 base and J by 4 bases, and 14 bases separated the two germline ends. The germline V gene encodes CDR1 SGHRS and CDR2 YFSETQ. This chain's CDR3 is CASSLSSGPRETQYF. CDR3 coding DNA: TGCGCCAGCAGCTTGTCTTCAGGGCCTCGAGAGACCCAGTACTTC.

The V and J genes are TRBV19 and TRBJ1-5, with TRBD1 identical over 9 bases. V lost 6 bases to trimming and J lost 4 bases; unmatched junction nucleotides: 1. CDR3 length: 13 amino acids. Germline CDR1 LNHDA, CDR2 SQIVND (reference sequence). CDR3 amino acids: CASRGQGNQPQHF. In nucleotides, the CDR3 is TGTGCCAGTAGAGGACAGGGGAATCAGCCCCAGCATTTT.

The rearrangement links TRBV24-1 to TRBJ2-1; 9 nucleotides match TRBD2. Germline V gene data show CDR1 as KGHDR and CDR2 as SFDVKD. The CDR3 runs 14 residues. The ends lost 3 bases at V and 6 bases at J; junction bases unmatched: 2. CDR3 sequence (DNA): TGTGCCACCAGTGATCAAGCGGGAGGCAATGAGCAGTTCTTC. This translates into CATSDQAGGNEQFF.

The chain employs TRBV7-3 and TRBJ2-2; maybe TRBD2 (6 bases). The CDR3 has 16 amino acids. The germline gives CDR1 SGHTA, CDR2 FQGTGA. Trimming removed 2 bases at V and 2 bases at J, with 12 bases between. The DNA of the CDR3 is TGTGCCAGCAGCTTAGATGCGGGGTATAACACCGGGGAGCTGTTTTTT. Translated: CASSLDAGYNTGELFF.

The chain couples TRBV27 to TRBJ1-6, with 7 bases matching TRBD1. CDR1 is MNHEY, CDR2 SMNVEV, per germline (reference sequence). This CDR3 has 14 residues. J gave up 5 bases and V 8 bases, and 6 bases lay outside the gene matches. The CDR3: CASSGTDNNSPLHF. As DNA, the CDR3 is TGTGCCAGCTCAGGGACAGATAATAATTCACCCCTCCACTTT.

CDR3 in amino acids: CAWSITSNEQFF. DNA of the CDR3: TGTGCCTGGAGTATAACTAGTAATGAGCAGTTCTTC. The chain carries TRBV30 and TRBJ2-1; a weak D match, TRBD2 (5 bases). Germline V gene lookup returns CDR1 GTSNPN and CDR2 SVGIG (reference sequence). Trimming pared 2 bases from V and 7 bases from J, leaving 9 bases between. CDR3 length equals 12 residues.

This clone was counted only a few times. Here the CDR3 DNA reads TGTGCCAGCAGCATGGGACAGAGCTCCTACGAGCAGTACTTC. Its protein is CASSMGQSSYEQYF. The chain couples TRBV11-3 to TRBJ2-7; 7 nucleotides line up with TRBD1. Germline V gene lookup returns CDR1 SGHNT and CDR2 YENEEA. CDR3 length: 14 residues. V dropped 5 bases and J dropped 0; count of bases not matched to a gene: 4.

The J gene is TRBJ2-2, the V gene TRBV6-5; D is perhaps TRBD2 (5 bases). The CDR3 has 13 amino acids. The V gene's germline CDR1 is MNHEY and CDR2 SVGAGI. Trimming removed 6 bases at V and 6 bases at J, with 11 bases between. The CDR3 DNA sequence: TGTGCCAGCAGACGGGGTATTCCCGGGGAGCTGTTTTTT. Protein product: CASRRGIPGELFF.

DNA of the CDR3: TGTGCCAAGACAGATCCGGGCAGGGTCTCTATCTATGGCTACACCTTC. It codes for CAKTDPGRVSIYGYTF. The chain joins TRBV2 to TRBJ1-2; maybe TRBD1 (5 bases). Trimming removed 10 bases at V and 4 bases at J, with 25 bases between. Germline-derived CDR1 and CDR2 are SNHLY and FYNNEI. The CDR3 is 16 amino acids.